This passage covers 19 T cell receptor beta chains from one sample sequenced in a study of CD8+ T cells in alopecia areata. Treatment specified: oral pan-JAK inhibitor, 5-10 mg twice daily. As the sequencing template, cDNA was produced by extracting RNA and reverse transcribing it. Produced via immunoSEQ multiplex PCR; TCRdb's table is partial and in-frame only. The sample has around 190,000 clones; more than 55% are singletons. The sequenced sample was CD4+ T cells sorted from blood, obtained at week 4, from a patient treated with tofacitinib. The receptors derive from a human donor with alopecia areata.

The chain couples TRBV7-9 to TRBJ1-1; the D is unclear. The ends were cut back, 5 bases at V and 1 base at J, with 20 bases in the middle. The CDR3 runs to 17 residues. Germline V gene sequence: CDR1 SEHNR, CDR2 FQNEAQ (reference sequence). DNA of the CDR3: TGTGCCAGCAGCCCTCCGGCTGTGTTTCAATCGAACACTGAAGCTTTCTTT. Protein sequence: CASSPPAVFQSNTEAFF.

This chain links TRBV6-5 with TRBJ2-4, with TRBD1 identical over 7 bases. Germline V gene data show CDR1 as MNHEY and CDR2 as SVGAGI. The length of the CDR3 is 13 residues. J gave up 9 bases and V 5 bases, and 7 bases lay outside the gene matches. The DNA for the CDR3 is TGTGCCAGCAGTAGGACAGGCAGGGGCATTCAGTACTTC. It codes for CASSRTGRGIQYF.

This clone was seen more than once but under ten times. The genes are TRBV23-1 and TRBJ2-4, with D perhaps matching TRBD1 (6 bases). TRBV23-1 is noted as an ORF with a role that remains uncertain. The CDR3 has 17 residues. V shed 6 bases and J shed 1 base, with 19 bases lying between them. CDR3 sequence (DNA): TGCGCCAGCAGAGTGCACAGGGTCTACCGGGCCAAAAACATTCAGTACTTC. This translates into CASRVHRVYRAKNIQYF.

DNA of the CDR3: TGTGCCAGCAGCTTGAACCCAGCCCACTATGGCTACACCTTC. Its translation: CASSLNPAHYGYTF. V is TRBV7-9 and J is TRBJ1-2, with D unresolved. Trimming cost V 3 bases and J 3 bases, with 11 bases left between them. Germline CDR1 reads SEHNR; CDR2 reads FQNEAQ (reference sequence). The length of the CDR3 is 14 residues.

This sequence joins TRBV7-9 and TRBJ2-5; 9 positions match TRBD2. The CDR3 spans 17 residues. Germline V gene sequence: CDR1 SEHNR, CDR2 FQNEAQ (reference sequence). Trimming at V came to 5 bases and at J to 4 bases, leaving 14 bases not matched to a gene. CDR3 residues: CASSPPRLSGRGETQYF. The CDR3 region has the DNA TGTGCCAGCAGCCCGCCCAGGCTTAGCGGGAGAGGAGAGACCCAGTACTTC.

The rearrangement joins TRBV7-2 to TRBJ2-5; no reliable D call. V lost 0 bases and J lost 3, with 2 bases in between. This CDR3 is built from 12 residues. The germline CDR1 and CDR2 sequences are SGHTA and FQGNSA. This CDR3 reads CASSLAKETQYF. As DNA, the CDR3 is TGTGCCAGCAGCTTAGCGAAAGAGACCCAGTACTTC. The full variable domain, with the rest looked up from reference TRBV7-2 and TRBJ2-5, is GAGVSQSPSNKVTEKGKDVELRCDPISGHTALYWYRQSLGQGLEFLIYFQGNSAPDKSGLPSDRFSAERTGGSVSTLTIQRTQQEDSAVYLCASSLAKETQYFGPGTRLLVL.

The V call is TRBV5-1, the J call TRBJ2-7; D is possibly TRBD1 or TRBD2 (7 bases each). Per the germline V gene, CDR1 is SGHRS and CDR2 is YFSETQ. The V end was cut by 4 bases, the J end by 2 bases, with 25 bases between. This CDR3 contains 18 residues. The CDR3 sequence is CASSLPDRAGTTPYEQYF. The CDR3 nucleotides are TGCGCCAGCAGCCTACCCGACAGGGCCGGGACTACCCCCTACGAGCAGTACTTC. The variable domain in full, completed from reference TRBV5-1 and TRBJ2-7, reads KAGVTQTPRYLIKTRGQQVTLSCSPISGHRSVSWYQQTPGQGLQFLFEYFSETQRNKGNFPGRFSGRQFSNSRSEMNVSTLELGDSALYLCASSLPDRAGTTPYEQYFGPGTRLTVT.

Comments on this clone: Different DNA sequences within this sample yield the same CDR3. The rearrangement uses TRBV29-1 and TRBJ2-2, with D possibly being TRBD1 or TRBD2 (5 bases each). Trimming shortened V by 6 bases and J by 0 bases, and 11 bases separated the two germline ends. This CDR3 has 14 residues. Germline CDR1 reads SQVTM; CDR2 reads ANQGSEA. The CDR3 is CSVGRGPNTGELFF. For the CDR3, the DNA is TGCAGCGTGGGGCGCGGGCCGAACACCGGGGAGCTGTTTTTT.

This clone is a singleton in its sample. Sequence at one end of the junction differs from germline and may be a read error. The chain joins TRBV30 to TRBJ1-1; D is unresolved. This CDR3 comprises 12 residues. CDR1 is GTSNPN, CDR2 SVGIG, per germline (reference sequence). This CDR3 is CARRRLNTEAFF. In nucleotides, the CDR3 is TGTGCCCGGAGACGGTTGAACACTGAAGCTTTCTTT.

This clone came up once. The CDR3: CSVTLTGSEAFF. In DNA form, the CDR3 reads TGCAGCGTTACTTTAACAGGGTCTGAAGCTTTCTTT. V usage is TRBV29-1 and J usage is TRBJ1-1; D is perhaps TRBD1 (6 bases). The germline V and J ends were trimmed by 5 bases and 6 bases, with 13 bases remaining between them. The CDR3 contains 12 residues. Germline assignment: CDR1 SQVTM and CDR2 ANQGSEA.

The chain couples TRBV29-1 to TRBJ2-1; D is ambiguous. Germline assignment: CDR1 SQVTM and CDR2 ANQGSEA. The CDR3 extends over 16 amino acids. V lost 3 bases and J lost 0, with 15 bases in between. Here the CDR3 DNA reads TGCAGCGTTGAGGTAGACATCCTCCCCTCCTACAATGAGCAGTTCTTC. This encodes CSVEVDILPSYNEQFF.

A few counts support this clone. This chain connects TRBV6-5 to TRBJ1-5; no definite D call. There are 14 residues in the CDR3. Germline CDR1 MNHEY, CDR2 SVGAGI. The ends were cut back, 5 bases at V and 4 bases at J, with 12 bases in the middle. This CDR3 reads CASSPSTVNQPQHF. CDR3 coding DNA: TGTGCCAGCAGTCCTTCGACGGTTAATCAGCCCCAGCATTTT.

The V and J genes are TRBV5-1 and TRBJ1-1, with a possible D match to TRBD1 (6 bases). Trimming removed 3 bases from V and 4 bases from J, with 13 bases in between. Per the germline V gene, CDR1 is SGHRS and CDR2 is YFSETQ. The CDR3 is made up of 14 amino acids. CDR3 region: CASSSGGGLTEAFF. CDR3 sequence (DNA): TGCGCCAGCAGCTCTGGCGGGGGGCTCACTGAAGCTTTCTTT.

This clone was picked up a small number of times. This chain connects TRBV4-3 to TRBJ1-1; D is ambiguous. Trimming shortened V by 0 bases and J by 4 bases, and 12 bases separated the two germline ends. Per the germline V gene, CDR1 is LGHNA and CDR2 is YSLEER. This CDR3 spans 15 amino acids. The CDR3 coding sequence is TGCGCCAGCAGCCAAGATCCTGGCGTCCTCACTGAAGCTTTCTTT. As protein: CASSQDPGVLTEAFF.

This clone has just a few counts. The rearrangement uses TRBV25-1 and TRBJ2-3, with D unclear. The germline CDR1 and CDR2 sequences are MGHDK and SYGVNS. This CDR3 spans 12 amino acids. The V and J ends lost 3 bases and 7 bases respectively, with 8 bases between them. CDR3 amino acids: CASSENGYTQYF. DNA for the CDR3: TGTGCCAGCAGTGAGAATGGTTATACGCAGTATTTT.

The chain links TRBV27 to TRBJ2-7, with TRBD2 matching over 9 bases. After removal of 2 bases from V and 6 bases from J, the junction contained 5 bases not matched to a gene. Looked up from germline, CDR1 is MNHEY and CDR2 is SMNVEV (reference sequence). The CDR3 spans 14 residues. CDR3: CASSLRREGAEQYF. The CDR3 DNA reads as TGTGCCAGCAGTTTACGGCGGGAGGGAGCCGAGCAGTACTTC.

This chain joins TRBV30 and TRBJ1-2; 10 nucleotides align to TRBD1. This CDR3 comprises 15 residues. Germline CDR1 and CDR2: GTSNPN and SVGIG (reference sequence). The V and J ends lost 1 base and 8 bases, in that order; junction bases with no gene match: 10. CDR3 loop: CAWSGDFGTGVGYTF. The CDR3 DNA sequence: TGTGCCTGGAGTGGGGATTTCGGGACAGGGGTCGGCTACACCTTC.

The rearrangement uses TRBV25-1 and TRBJ2-1, with D uncertain. This CDR3 is built from 13 residues. V was pared by 3 bases and J by 4 bases, with 7 bases between. The germline V gene has CDR1 MGHDK and CDR2 SYGVNS. CDR3 protein: CASSDSGYNEQFF. The DNA for the CDR3 is TGTGCCAGCAGTGACTCCGGATACAATGAGCAGTTCTTC.

This clone was recorded a few times. This chain joins TRBV29-1 and TRBJ2-7; 10 bases line up with TRBD1. The CDR3 spans 14 residues. Trimming took 4 bases from V and 3 from J; bases not matched to a gene: 6. The germline V gene encodes CDR1 SQVTM and CDR2 ANQGSEA. CDR3 region: CSVGTGGFDYEQYF. The CDR3 DNA reads TGCAGCGTTGGGACAGGGGGGTTTGACTACGAGCAGTACTTC.